This T cell receptor (beta chain) was obtained from a study of blood T cell repertoires in COVID-19. Turning to the study itself: Some COVID-19 samples were acute and others convalescent; all came from the United States, Italy and Spain. Sample material is recorded as cDNA or gDNA derived from T cells, B-cell-depleted T cells, or PBMCs.

Enrollees, about 18 to 89 years old, lived in approximately 25 US areas. Recovery meant two consecutive negative NP/OP PCR tests, professional clearance, or resolved symptoms. The table came from immunoSEQ multiplex PCR; TCRdb's copy has only in-frame clones and leaves some out. The sample includes under 250,000 clones, 87% seen only once; the top ten take 10% to 14%. Germline CDR1 reads MDHEN; CDR2 reads SYDVKM. Trimming left V 4 bases short and J 7 bases short, with 14 bases between. The CDR3 is made up of 14 amino acids. This TCR was recovered from a man aged 25-40 years who had recovered from COVID-19. The chain links TRBV28 to TRBJ2-1, with D possibly matching TRBD2 (6 bases). The sample consisted of PBMCs or T cells enriched from blood (not recorded which). CDR3 sequence (DNA): TGTGCCAGCAGTTCCCTCGACCGGGGGAATGAGCAGTTCTTC. The encoded protein is CASSSLDRGNEQFF. The whole variable domain, filled in from reference TRBV28 and TRBJ2-1, reads DVKVTQSSRYLVKRTGEKVFLECVQDMDHENMFWYRQDPGLGLRLIYFSYDVKMKEKGDIPEGYSVSREKKERFSLILESASTNQTSMYLCASSSLDRGNEQFFGPGTRLTVL.